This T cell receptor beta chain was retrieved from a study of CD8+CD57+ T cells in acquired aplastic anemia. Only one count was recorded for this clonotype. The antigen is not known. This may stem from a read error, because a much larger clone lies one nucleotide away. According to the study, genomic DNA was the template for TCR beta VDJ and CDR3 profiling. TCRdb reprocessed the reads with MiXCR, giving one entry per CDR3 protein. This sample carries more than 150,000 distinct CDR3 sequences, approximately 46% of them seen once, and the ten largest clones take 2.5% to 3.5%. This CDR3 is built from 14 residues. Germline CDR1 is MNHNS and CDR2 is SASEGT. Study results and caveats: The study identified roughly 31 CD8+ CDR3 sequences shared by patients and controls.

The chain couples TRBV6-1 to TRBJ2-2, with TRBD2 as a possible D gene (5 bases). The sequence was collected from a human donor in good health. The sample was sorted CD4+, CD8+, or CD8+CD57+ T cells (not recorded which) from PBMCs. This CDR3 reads CASSEAWGTGEPFF. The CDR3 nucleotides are TGTGCCAGCAGTGAAGCCTGGGGTACCGGGGAGCCGTTTTTT.